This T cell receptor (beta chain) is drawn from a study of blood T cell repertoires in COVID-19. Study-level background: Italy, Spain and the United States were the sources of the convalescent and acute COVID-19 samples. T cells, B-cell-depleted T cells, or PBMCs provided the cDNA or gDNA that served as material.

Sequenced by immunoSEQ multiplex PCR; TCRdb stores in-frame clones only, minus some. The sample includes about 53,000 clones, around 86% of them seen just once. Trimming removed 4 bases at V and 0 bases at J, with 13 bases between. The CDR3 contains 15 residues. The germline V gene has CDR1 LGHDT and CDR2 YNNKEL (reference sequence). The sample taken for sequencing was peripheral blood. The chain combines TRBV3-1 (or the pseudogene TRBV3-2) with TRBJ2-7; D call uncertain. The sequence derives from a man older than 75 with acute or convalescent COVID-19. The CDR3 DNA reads TGTGCCAGCAGCCCCCCTAATTATCGCTCCTACGAGCAGTACTTC. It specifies CASSPPNYRSYEQYF.